This TCR beta chain was captured by sequencing in a study of Ad26.COV2.S vaccination and SARS-CoV-2 variants. For the study at large: The COV1001 Ad26.COV2.S trial arm included the donor. Participants got Ad26.COV2.S intramuscularly, once or twice 56 days apart.

Sample treatment: 15 to 20 received Ad26.COV2.S at low or high dose, single or two shots; about five received placebo; per-sample allocation not given. Day 63 following the first vaccine or placebo injection was when the samples were taken. CDR1 is KGHSH, CDR2 LQKENI, per germline. The V and J ends lost 4 bases and 5 bases respectively, with 11 bases between them. The CDR3 extends over 14 amino acids. Sequenced by immunoSEQ multiplex PCR; TCRdb stores in-frame clones only, minus some. The table records some 250,000 clones, around nine tenths of them present only once. The receptor comes from a person aged 18-65 years who received the Ad26.COV2.S COVID-19 vaccine or a placebo. The sample was peripheral blood, taken in a trial of Ad26.COV2.S vaccine versus placebo. The chain combines TRBV18 with TRBJ1-4, with a possible D match to TRBD1 (5 bases). The CDR3 sequence is CASSHGTENEKLFF. In nucleotides, the CDR3 is TGTGCCAGCTCACACGGGACGGAAAATGAAAAACTGTTTTTT.